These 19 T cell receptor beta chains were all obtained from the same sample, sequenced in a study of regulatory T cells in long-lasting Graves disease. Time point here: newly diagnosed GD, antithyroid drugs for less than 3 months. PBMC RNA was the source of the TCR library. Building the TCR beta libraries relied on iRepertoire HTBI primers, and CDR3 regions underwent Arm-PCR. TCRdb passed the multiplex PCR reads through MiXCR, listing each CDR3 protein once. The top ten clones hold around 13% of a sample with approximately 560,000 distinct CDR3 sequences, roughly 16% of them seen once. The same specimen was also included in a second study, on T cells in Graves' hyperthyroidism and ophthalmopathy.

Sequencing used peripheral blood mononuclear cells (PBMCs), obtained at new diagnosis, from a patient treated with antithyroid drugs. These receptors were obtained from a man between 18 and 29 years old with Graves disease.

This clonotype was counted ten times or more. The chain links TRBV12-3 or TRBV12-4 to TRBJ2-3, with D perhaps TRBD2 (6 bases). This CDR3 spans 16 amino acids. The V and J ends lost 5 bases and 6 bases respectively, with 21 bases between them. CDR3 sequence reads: CASSVQGVGSQDTQYF. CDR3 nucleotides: TGTGCCAGCAGTGTCCAGGGAGTCGGGAGCCAGGATACGCAGTATTTT.

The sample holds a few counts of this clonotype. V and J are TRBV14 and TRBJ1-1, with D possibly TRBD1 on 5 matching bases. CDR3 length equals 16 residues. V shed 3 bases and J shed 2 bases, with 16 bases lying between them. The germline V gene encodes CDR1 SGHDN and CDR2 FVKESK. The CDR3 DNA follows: TGTGCCAGCAGCCAGGGTCCAATTCAGGGTAACACTGAAGCTTTCTTT. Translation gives CASSQGPIQGNTEAFF.

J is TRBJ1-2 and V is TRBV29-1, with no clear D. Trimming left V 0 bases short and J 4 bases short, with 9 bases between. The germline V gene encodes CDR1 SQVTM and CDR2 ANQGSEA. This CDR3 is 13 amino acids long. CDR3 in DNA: TGCAGCGTTGAAGACAGAACGAGCTATGGCTACACCTTC. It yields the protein CSVEDRTSYGYTF.

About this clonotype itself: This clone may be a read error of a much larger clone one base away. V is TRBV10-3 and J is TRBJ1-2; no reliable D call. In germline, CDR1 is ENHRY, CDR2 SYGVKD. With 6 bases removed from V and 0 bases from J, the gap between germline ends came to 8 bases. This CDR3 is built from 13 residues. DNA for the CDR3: TGTGCCATCAGGGCCGATACTAACTATGGCTACACCTTC. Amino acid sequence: CAIRADTNYGYTF.

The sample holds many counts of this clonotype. CDR3 coding DNA: TGTGCCAGCAGCTTAGCGGGTTCGGCAGGGGCTTACGAGCAGTACTTC. Translation: CASSLAGSAGAYEQYF. The rearrangement joins TRBV7-9 to TRBJ2-7, with D maybe TRBD1 (6 bases). Germline CDR1 is SEHNR and CDR2 is FQNEAQ (reference sequence). This CDR3 spans 16 amino acids. V was cut by 0 bases and J by 4 bases, with 16 bases left in between.

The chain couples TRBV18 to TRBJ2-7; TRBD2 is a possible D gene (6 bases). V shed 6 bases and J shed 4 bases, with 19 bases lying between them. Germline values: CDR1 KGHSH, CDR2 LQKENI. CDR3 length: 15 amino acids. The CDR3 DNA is TGTGCCAGCTCGCCGCCGGGACTGGAGAGTTACGAGCAGTACTTC. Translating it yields CASSPPGLESYEQYF.

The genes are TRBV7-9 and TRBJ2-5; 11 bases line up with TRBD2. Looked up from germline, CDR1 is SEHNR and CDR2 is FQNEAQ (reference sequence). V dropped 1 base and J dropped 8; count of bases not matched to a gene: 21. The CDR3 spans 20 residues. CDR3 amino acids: CASSLGVWASGRPSQVTQYF. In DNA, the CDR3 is TGTGCCAGCAGCTTAGGAGTCTGGGCTAGCGGGAGGCCCTCCCAAGTTACCCAGTACTTC.

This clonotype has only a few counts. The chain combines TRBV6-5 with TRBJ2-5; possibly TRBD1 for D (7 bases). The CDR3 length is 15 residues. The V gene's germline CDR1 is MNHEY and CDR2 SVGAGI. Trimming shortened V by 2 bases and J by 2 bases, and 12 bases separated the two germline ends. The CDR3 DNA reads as TGTGCCAGCAGTTACAACAGGGGAGGTCAAGAGACCCAGTACTTC. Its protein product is CASSYNRGGQETQYF.

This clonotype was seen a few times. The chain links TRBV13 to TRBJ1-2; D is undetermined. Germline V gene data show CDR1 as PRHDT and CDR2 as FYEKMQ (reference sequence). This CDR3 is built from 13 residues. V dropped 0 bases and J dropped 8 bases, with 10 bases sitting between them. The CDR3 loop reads CASSLGFPGGYTF. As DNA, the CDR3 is TGTGCCAGCAGCTTAGGATTCCCGGGCGGCTACACCTTC.

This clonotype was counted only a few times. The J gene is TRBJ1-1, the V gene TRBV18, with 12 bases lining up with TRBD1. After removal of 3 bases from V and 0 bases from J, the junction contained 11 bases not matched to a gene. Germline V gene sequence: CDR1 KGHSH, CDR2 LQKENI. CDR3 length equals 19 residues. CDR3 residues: CASSPAGTGGGLMNTEAFF. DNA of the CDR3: TGTGCCAGCTCACCTGCCGGGACAGGGGGCGGCTTGATGAACACTGAAGCTTTCTTT. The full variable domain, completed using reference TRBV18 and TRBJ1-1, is NAGVMQNPRHLVRRRGQEARLRCSPMKGHSHVYWYRQLPEEGLKFMVYLQKENIIDESGMPKERFSAEFPKEGPSILRIQQVVRGDSAAYFCASSPAGTGGGLMNTEAFFGQGTRLTVV.

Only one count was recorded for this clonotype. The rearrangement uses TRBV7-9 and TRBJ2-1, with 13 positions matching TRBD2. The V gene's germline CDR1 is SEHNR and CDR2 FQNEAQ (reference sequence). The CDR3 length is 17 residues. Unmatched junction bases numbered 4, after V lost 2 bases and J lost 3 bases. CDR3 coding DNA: TGTGCCAGCAGCTTACCGACTAGCGGGAGGAACTACAATGAGCAGTTCTTC. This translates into CASSLPTSGRNYNEQFF.

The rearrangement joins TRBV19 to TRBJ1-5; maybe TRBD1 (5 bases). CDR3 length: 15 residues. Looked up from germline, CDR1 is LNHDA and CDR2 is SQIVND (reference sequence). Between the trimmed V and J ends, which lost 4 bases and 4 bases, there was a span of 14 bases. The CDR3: CASSTTGAENQPQHF. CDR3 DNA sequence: TGTGCCAGTAGTACGACCGGGGCCGAAAATCAGCCCCAGCATTTT.

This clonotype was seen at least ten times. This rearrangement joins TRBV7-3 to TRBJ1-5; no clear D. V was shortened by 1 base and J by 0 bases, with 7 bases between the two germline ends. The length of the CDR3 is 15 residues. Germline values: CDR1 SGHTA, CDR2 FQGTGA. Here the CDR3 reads CASSLRTNSNQPQHF. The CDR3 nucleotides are TGTGCCAGCAGCTTAAGGACGAATAGCAATCAGCCCCAGCATTTT.

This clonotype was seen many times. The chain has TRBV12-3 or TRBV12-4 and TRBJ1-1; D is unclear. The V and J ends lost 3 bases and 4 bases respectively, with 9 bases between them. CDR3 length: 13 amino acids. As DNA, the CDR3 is TGTGCCAGCAGTTTCCCACAGATCACTGAAGCTTTCTTT. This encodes CASSFPQITEAFF.

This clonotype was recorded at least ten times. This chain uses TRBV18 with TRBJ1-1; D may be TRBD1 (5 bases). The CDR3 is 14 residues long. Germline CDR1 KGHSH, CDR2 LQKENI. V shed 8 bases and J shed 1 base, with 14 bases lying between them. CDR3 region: CASSPGTGNTEAFF. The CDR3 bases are TGTGCCAGCAGCCCCGGGACGGGGAACACTGAAGCTTTCTTT.

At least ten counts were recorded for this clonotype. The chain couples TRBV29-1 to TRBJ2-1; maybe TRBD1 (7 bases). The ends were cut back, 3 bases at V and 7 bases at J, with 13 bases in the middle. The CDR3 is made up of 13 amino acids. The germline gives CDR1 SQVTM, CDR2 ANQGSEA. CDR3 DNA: TGCAGCGTTGATCCGGCAGGGGGGAATGAGCAGTTCTTC. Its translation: CSVDPAGGNEQFF.

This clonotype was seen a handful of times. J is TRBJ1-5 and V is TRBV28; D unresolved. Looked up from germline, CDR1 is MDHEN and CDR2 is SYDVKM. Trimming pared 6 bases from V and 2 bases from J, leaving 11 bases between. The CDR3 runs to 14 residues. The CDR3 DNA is TGTGCCAGCAGATCACGGGGAGGCAATCAGCCCCAGCATTTT. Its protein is CASRSRGGNQPQHF.

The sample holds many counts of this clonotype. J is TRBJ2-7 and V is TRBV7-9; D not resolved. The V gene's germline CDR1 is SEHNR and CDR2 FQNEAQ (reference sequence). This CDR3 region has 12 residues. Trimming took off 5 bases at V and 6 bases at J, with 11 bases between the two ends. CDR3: CASSANLPEQYF. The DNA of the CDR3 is TGTGCCAGCAGCGCGAACCTGCCCGAGCAGTACTTC.

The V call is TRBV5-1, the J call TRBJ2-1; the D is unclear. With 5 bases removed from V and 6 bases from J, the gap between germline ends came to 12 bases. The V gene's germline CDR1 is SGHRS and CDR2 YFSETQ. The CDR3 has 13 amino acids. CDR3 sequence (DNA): TGCGCCAGCAGTTCCCTTTGGAGCAATGAGCAGTTCTTC. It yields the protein CASSSLWSNEQFF.